A selection of T cell receptor beta chains follows, all from one sample in a study of regulatory T cells in long-lasting Graves disease. Each CDR3 protein gets one entry after TCRdb re-called the multiplex PCR reads with MiXCR. The table shows over 500,000 distinct CDR3 sequences, with about 15% occurring only once. These data also featured in a second study, about T cells in Graves' hyperthyroidism and ophthalmopathy.

Sequences were derived from peripheral blood mononuclear cells (PBMCs), sampled at new diagnosis, from a patient treated with antithyroid drugs. The source of these receptors is a man aged 18 to 29 with Graves disease. The CDR3 runs from the conserved cysteine through the conserved F or W. D genes are given only for firm matches. Some rows mark clone size as missing; the rest say once, few, many or name a class of expanded clone.

d_gene	v_gene	j_gene	abundance	CDR3nt	CDR3aa
TRBD2	TRBV20-1	TRBJ2-7	many	TGCAGTGCGGGGGAGGGCTATTCCGAGCAGTACTTC	CSAGEGYSEQYF
TRBD2	TRBV18	TRBJ2-1	-	TGTGCCAGCTCGCATGGTGACCTAGCGGGTAATGAGCAGTTCTTC	CASSHGDLAGNEQFF
TRBD2	TRBV7-9	TRBJ2-7	many	TGTGCCAGCAGCACGGCGCGGGGGGGCGAGCAGTACTTC	CASSTARGGEQYF
-	TRBV29-1	TRBJ2-3	few	TGCAGCGTTGAAGCAGGGGTTGCAGATACGCAGTATTTT	CSVEAGVADTQYF
-	TRBV15	TRBJ1-2	many	TGTGCCACCAGCAACCCACTATACGGCGGATATGGCTACACCTTC	CATSNPLYGGYGYTF
TRBD1	TRBV27	TRBJ1-6	many	TGTGCCAGCAGTTTCACACAGGGGAGGTCCTATAATTCACCCCTCCACTTT	CASSFTQGRSYNSPLHF
TRBD2	TRBV20-1	TRBJ2-1	-	TGCAGTGCCTACCTAGCGGTGACCTCCTACAATGAGCAGTTCTTC	CSAYLAVTSYNEQFF
-	TRBV12-3/TRBV12-4	TRBJ1-4	many	TGTGCCAGCAGAAAGGGAGCAACTAATGAAAAACTGTTTTTT	CASRKGATNEKLFF
-	TRBV30	TRBJ2-5	many	TGTGCCTGGAGTCGTCAGGGGGGTGTAGAGACCCAGTACTTC	CAWSRQGGVETQYF
-	TRBV27	TRBJ1-1	few	TGTGCCAGCAGCCGGGAGGGGGGGGGGACTGAAGCTTTCTTT	CASSREGGGTEAFF
TRBD1	TRBV5-6	TRBJ2-7	many	TGTGCCAGCAGCGTAACTCCGGGACAGGAAGACTACGAGCAGTACTTC	CASSVTPGQEDYEQYF
TRBD1	TRBV4-1	TRBJ2-7	few	TGCGCCAGCAGCCAAGGTGGACAGGGGGCCTACGAGCAGTACTTC	CASSQGGQGAYEQYF
-	TRBV7-9	TRBJ2-2	-	TGTGCCAGCACAGGGGCCCCAACTCTGGTGACCGGGGAGCTGTTTTTT	CASTGAPTLVTGELFF
TRBD2	TRBV27	TRBJ2-3	many	TGTGCCAGCAGGGGAGGGTTTGATACGCAGTATTTT	CASRGGFDTQYF
-	TRBV14	TRBJ1-2	-	TGTGCCAGCAGCCAAATTAGTAACTATGGCTACACCTTC	CASSQISNYGYTF
-	TRBV5-1	TRBJ2-1	many	TGCGCCAGCAGCCGGACGGGGGAGCTCCTTCATTTCTTC	CASSRTGELLHFF
-	TRBV4-1	TRBJ2-7	few	TGCGCCAGCAGCCAACGACTAGGGGGAGCCTACGAGCAGTACTTC	CASSQRLGGAYEQYF
-	TRBV7-9	TRBJ2-5	few	TGTGCCAGCAGCCCTACCATTCTGGGAGAGACCCAGTACTTC	CASSPTILGETQYF
-	TRBV25-1	TRBJ2-7	once	TGTGCCAGCAGTGAATATGGGATAACATACGAGCAGTACTTC	CASSEYGITYEQYF
-	TRBV20-1	TRBJ1-1	few	TGCAGTGCTAGACCGGCCCCCAGACAGGTACGAACTGAAGCTTTCTTT	CSARPAPRQVRTEAFF
-	TRBV7-9	TRBJ2-7	few	TGTGCCAGCAGCCGCGGAGGAAGTCCTCCCGAGCAGTACTTC	CASSRGGSPPEQYF
TRBD1	TRBV19	TRBJ1-2	few	TGTGCCAGTAGTACCTCCGGGACAGGGATTAACTATGGCTACACCTTC	CASSTSGTGINYGYTF
-	TRBV30	TRBJ2-3	few	TGTGCCTGGAGTTCGGGAAGCCGTAGCACAGATACGCAGTATTTT	CAWSSGSRSTDTQYF
-	TRBV6-1	TRBJ2-3	many	TGTGCCAGCAGTCAAGGCCAGTTTAGCACAGATACGCAGTATTTT	CASSQGQFSTDTQYF
TRBD1	TRBV11-2	TRBJ2-6	many	TGTGCCAGCTCCGACAGGGCGCATGGGGCCAACGTCCTGACTTTC	CASSDRAHGANVLTF
-	TRBV6-1	TRBJ2-3	-	TGTGCCAGCAGTCCCCTGGACCAAGATACGCAGTATTTT	CASSPLDQDTQYF
TRBD2	TRBV7-3	TRBJ2-1	many	TGTGCCAGCAGCTTAACGGGGCTAGCGGGAGGACCGTACAATGAGCAGTTCTTC	CASSLTGLAGGPYNEQFF
-	TRBV29-1	TRBJ1-1	-	TGCAGCGCCACAGGGTCTGGCACTGAAGCTTTCTTT	CSATGSGTEAFF
TRBD2	TRBV19	TRBJ2-1	many	TGTGCCAGTAGTATAGGGCTCGCGGGAGGGTACAATGAGCAGTTCTTC	CASSIGLAGGYNEQFF
-	TRBV11-2	TRBJ1-1	-	TGTGCCAGCAGCCGTGGGGGCGGGGGTCAAATTGAAGCTTTCTTT	CASSRGGGGQIEAFF
-	TRBV7-8	TRBJ1-1	few	TGTGCCAGCAGCCATACCGGGACGTACACTGAAGCTTTCTTT	CASSHTGTYTEAFF
-	TRBV2	TRBJ1-2	many	TGTGCCAGGTCGGCGGGGCCGGGTTATGGCTACACCTTC	CARSAGPGYGYTF
-	TRBV3-1	TRBJ1-2	many	TGTGCCAGCAGCCAAGAGGGGAGGGGTGCTAACTATGGCTACACCTTC	CASSQEGRGANYGYTF
TRBD1	TRBV27	TRBJ2-7	many	TGTGCCAGCAGTTGGGGGACAGGGGGCCCATACGAGCAGTACTTC	CASSWGTGGPYEQYF
-	TRBV30	TRBJ2-5	many	TGTGCCTGGAGTGTACAGGATGAGACCCAGTACTTC	CAWSVQDETQYF
-	TRBV7-9	TRBJ2-5	many	TGTGCCAGCAGCTTAGGAGGACAGCAAGAGACCCAGTACTTC	CASSLGGQQETQYF
-	TRBV6-2/TRBV6-3	TRBJ1-1	few	TGTGCCAGCAGTTACTTCGGGGGCGTTGGAGCTTTCTTT	CASSYFGGVGAFF
TRBD1	TRBV20-1	TRBJ2-1	-	TGCAGTGCTAGAGGTGGACAGGGTACCTACAATGAGCAGTTCTTC	CSARGGQGTYNEQFF
-	TRBV27	TRBJ2-3	many	TGTGCCAGCAGTTTAGTACGTCTACACACAGATACGCAGTATTTT	CASSLVRLHTDTQYF
TRBD1	TRBV7-9	TRBJ2-5	-	TGTGCCAGCAGCCCAGAGGGACAGGGGCCGGGGACCCAGTACTTC	CASSPEGQGPGTQYF
TRBD1	TRBV18	TRBJ2-1	-	TGTGCCAGCTCACCAAGGTTTACAGGGGCGGCGGATGAGCAGTTCTTC	CASSPRFTGAADEQFF
TRBD1	TRBV19	TRBJ2-7	-	TGTGCCAGTAGTATAGATCTGTCACAGGGGGCGGCAGTCTACGAGCAGTACTTC	CASSIDLSQGAAVYEQYF